These 14 T cell receptor beta chains came from one sample sequenced in a study of cytomegalovirus exposure and HLA in healthy donors. In the PCR, 60 Vbeta and 13 Jbeta primers were used. TCRdb's table, derived via immunoSEQ multiplex PCR, lists solely in-frame clones and lacks some. This repertoire shows around 100,000 clones, approximately 70% found once; its top ten account for 3.5% to 4%. The sequenced sample consisted of PBMCs. All receptors derive from a man younger than 40 in good health and CMV-seropositive.

The V call is TRBV15, the J call TRBJ2-7; possible D gene TRBD1, 6 bases. Trimming took off 3 bases at V and 6 bases at J, with 21 bases between the two ends. CDR1 LNHNV and CDR2 YYDKDF come from the germline V gene (reference sequence). There are 16 residues in the CDR3. CDR3 protein: CATSSPVGRGLPEQYF. Here the CDR3 DNA reads TGTGCCACCAGCAGTCCCGTCGGCAGGGGCCTCCCCGAGCAGTACTTC.

This sequence joins TRBV4-1 and TRBJ1-1, with D possibly matching TRBD1 (5 bases). This CDR3 comprises 18 residues. Germline V gene data show CDR1 as MGHRA and CDR2 as YSYEKL. V was cut by 1 base and J by 1 base, with 19 bases left in between. DNA for the CDR3: TGCGCCAGCAGCCAAGCTGGCGGGATGGGGACTCGGAACACTGAAGCTTTCTTT. This encodes CASSQAGGMGTRNTEAFF.

The chain employs TRBV7-8 and TRBJ1-5, with a tentative D call TRBD1 (5 bases). The germline CDR1 and CDR2 sequences are SGHVS and FQNEAQ. V was clipped by 5 bases and J by 6 bases, with 14 bases between them. CDR3 length: 14 amino acids. The CDR3 sequence: CASSVGRAVQPQHF. The CDR3, as DNA: TGTGCCAGCAGCGTCGGCAGGGCGGTTCAGCCCCAGCATTTT.

The chain employs TRBV5-8 and TRBJ1-2, with TRBD1 as a possible D gene (5 bases). Per germline, CDR1 SGHTS and CDR2 YDEGEE. The V and J ends lost 4 bases and 5 bases respectively, with 21 bases between them. This CDR3 spans 16 amino acids. CDR3 residues: CASSQRGRGIGYGYTF. The CDR3 coding sequence is TGTGCCAGCAGCCAAAGGGGTCGGGGGATCGGGTATGGCTACACCTTC.

Comment on this clone: Sequence at one end of the junction differs from germline and may be a read error. The CDR3 loop reads CASTISGGPEAFF. CDR3 sequence (DNA): TGTGCCAGTACTATATCTGGAGGGCCTGAAGCTTTCTTT. The rearrangement links TRBV19 to TRBJ1-1, with unresolved D. The CDR3 covers 13 residues. The germline gives CDR1 LNHDA, CDR2 SQIVND (reference sequence).

V is TRBV7-9 and J is TRBJ2-3, with 9 bases that match TRBD2. J lost 1 base, V lost 5 bases, and 7 bases had no gene match. Germline CDR1 reads SEHNR; CDR2 reads FQNEAQ (reference sequence). There are 16 residues in the CDR3. CDR3 bases: TGTGCCAGCAGCCCCGGACTAGCGATAGGCACAGATACGCAGTATTTT. Amino acid sequence: CASSPGLAIGTDTQYF.

This CDR3 is CASSVWRGEKLFF. The CDR3 coding sequence is TGTGCCAGCAGCGTATGGAGAGGGGAAAAACTGTTTTTT. The V call is TRBV5-6, the J call TRBJ1-4, with D unclear. V was clipped by 4 bases and J by 8 bases, with 12 bases between them. The CDR3 runs 13 residues. Germline CDR1 SGHDT, CDR2 YYEEEE.

This clone was counted only a few times. The genes are TRBV4-2 and TRBJ1-2; D call uncertain. V was trimmed by 0 bases and J by 4 bases, leaving 12 bases between them. The length of the CDR3 is 15 residues. Germline V gene sequence: CDR1 LGHNA, CDR2 YNFKEQ. The CDR3 region is CASSQEAGLGYGYTF. CDR3 bases: TGTGCCAGCAGCCAAGAAGCGGGATTGGGCTATGGCTACACCTTC.

The chain employs TRBV18 and TRBJ1-4; 7 bases match TRBD1. CDR3 length equals 14 residues. Germline loops: CDR1 KGHSH, CDR2 LQKENI. J gave up 7 bases and V 3 bases, and 5 bases lay outside the gene matches. The CDR3 DNA follows: TGTGCCAGCTCACCGGGGACAGTTAGTGAAAAACTGTTTTTT. Translating gives CASSPGTVSEKLFF.

The chain employs TRBV27 and TRBJ2-1; maybe TRBD2 (6 bases). Germline-derived CDR1 and CDR2 are MNHEY and SMNVEV (reference sequence). Between the trimmed V and J ends, which lost 6 bases and 12 bases, there was a span of 15 bases. The CDR3 consists of 12 residues. The CDR3 bases are TGTGCCAGCAGCGGTTGGTCGGAGGGGCAGTTCTTC. This sequence encodes CASSGWSEGQFF.

The V and J genes are TRBV6-6 and TRBJ2-7; D not resolved. The germline V gene has CDR1 MNHNY and CDR2 SVGAGI (reference sequence). V was shortened by 5 bases and J by 2 bases, with 7 bases between the two germline ends. The CDR3 consists of 12 residues. The CDR3 bases are TGTGCCAGCAGTCGACTTGCCTACGAGCAGTACTTC. Its translation is CASSRLAYEQYF.

For the CDR3, the DNA is TGTGCCAGCAGCTTAGACCTAGCGGGATATGAGCAGTTCTTC. It codes for CASSLDLAGYEQFF. The gene calls are TRBV7-9 and TRBJ2-1, with 9 bases lining up with TRBD2. J gave up 8 bases and V 1 base, and 3 bases lay outside the gene matches. Germline CDR1 is SEHNR and CDR2 is FQNEAQ (reference sequence). There are 14 residues in the CDR3. Full variable domain (missing parts from reference TRBV7-9 and TRBJ2-1): DTGVSQNPRHKITKRGQNVTFRCDPISEHNRLYWYRQTLGQGPEFLTYFQNEAQLEKSRLLSDRFSAERPKGSFSTLEIQRTEQGDSAMYLCASSLDLAGYEQFFGPGTRLTVL.

This chain uses TRBV6-6 with TRBJ1-6, with D unclear. V was pared by 10 bases and J by 3 bases, with 10 bases between. From germline, CDR1 is MNHNY and CDR2 SVGAGI (reference sequence). The CDR3 covers 13 residues. The CDR3 sequence: CATRADYNSPLHF. Written as DNA, the CDR3 is TGTGCCACGAGGGCCGACTATAATTCACCCCTCCACTTT.

The V gene is TRBV6-6, the J gene TRBJ2-5, with a tentative D call TRBD1 (6 bases). The DNA end lines up better with TRBJ2-7; the J call may be wrong. Germline CDR1 and CDR2: MNHNY and SVGAGI (reference sequence). The CDR3 runs to 12 residues. The CDR3 sequence is CASSTGIYEQYF. The CDR3 DNA reads as TGTGCCAGCAGCACAGGGATCTACGAGCAGTACTTC.